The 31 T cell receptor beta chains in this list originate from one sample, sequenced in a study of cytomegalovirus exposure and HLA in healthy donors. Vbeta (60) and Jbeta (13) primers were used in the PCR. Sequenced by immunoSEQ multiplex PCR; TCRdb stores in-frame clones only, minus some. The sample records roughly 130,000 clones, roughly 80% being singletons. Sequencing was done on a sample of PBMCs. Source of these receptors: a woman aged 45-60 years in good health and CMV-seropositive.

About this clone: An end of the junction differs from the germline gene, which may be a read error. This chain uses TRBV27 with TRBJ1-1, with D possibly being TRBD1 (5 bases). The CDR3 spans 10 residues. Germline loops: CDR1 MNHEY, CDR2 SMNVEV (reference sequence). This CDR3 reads CNGGNTEAFF. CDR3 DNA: TGCAACGGGGGGAACACTGAAGCTTTCTTT.

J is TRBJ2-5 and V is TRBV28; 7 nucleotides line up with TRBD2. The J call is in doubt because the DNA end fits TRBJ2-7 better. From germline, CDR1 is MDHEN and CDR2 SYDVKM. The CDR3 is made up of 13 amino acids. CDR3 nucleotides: TGTGCCAGCAGTTGGACCCCGGGAGGCGAGCAGTACTTC. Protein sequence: CASSWTPGGEQYF.

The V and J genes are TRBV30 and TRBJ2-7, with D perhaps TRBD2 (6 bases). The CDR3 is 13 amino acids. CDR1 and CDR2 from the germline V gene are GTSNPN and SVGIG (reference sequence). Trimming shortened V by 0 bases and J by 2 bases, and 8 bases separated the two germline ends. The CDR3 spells CAWSVGGTYEQYF. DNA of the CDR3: TGTGCCTGGAGTGTCGGCGGGACCTACGAGCAGTACTTC.

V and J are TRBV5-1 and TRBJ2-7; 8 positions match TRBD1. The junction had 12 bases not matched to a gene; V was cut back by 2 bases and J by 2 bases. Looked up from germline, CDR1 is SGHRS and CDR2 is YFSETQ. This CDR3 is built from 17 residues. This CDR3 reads CASSFYSPGQAAYEQYF. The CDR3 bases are TGCGCCAGCAGCTTCTATTCCCCGGGACAGGCCGCCTACGAGCAGTACTTC.

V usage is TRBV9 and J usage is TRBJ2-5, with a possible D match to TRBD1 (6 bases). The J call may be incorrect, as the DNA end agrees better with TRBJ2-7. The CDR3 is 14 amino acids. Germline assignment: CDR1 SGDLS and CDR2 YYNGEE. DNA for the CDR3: TGTGCCAGCAGCCCCCGGACAGCAAACTACGAGCAGTACTTC. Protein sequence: CASSPRTANYEQYF.

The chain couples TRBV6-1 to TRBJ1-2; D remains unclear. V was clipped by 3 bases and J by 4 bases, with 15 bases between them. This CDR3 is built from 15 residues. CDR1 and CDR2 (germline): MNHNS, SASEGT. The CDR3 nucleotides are TGTGCCAGCAGTGAGTTTGGCAGATTGTTCTATGGCTACACCTTC. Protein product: CASSEFGRLFYGYTF.

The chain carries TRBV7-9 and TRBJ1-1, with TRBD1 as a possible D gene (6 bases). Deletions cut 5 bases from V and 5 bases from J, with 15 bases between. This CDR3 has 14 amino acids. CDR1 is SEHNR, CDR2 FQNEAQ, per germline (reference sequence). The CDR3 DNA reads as TGTGCCAGCAGCCCCAACAGGGAGAGAACTGAAGCTTTCTTT. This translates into CASSPNRERTEAFF.

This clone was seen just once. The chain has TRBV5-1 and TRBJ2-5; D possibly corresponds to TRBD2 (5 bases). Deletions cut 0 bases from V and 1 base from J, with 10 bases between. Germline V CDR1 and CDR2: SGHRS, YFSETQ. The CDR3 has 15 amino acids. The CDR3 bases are TGCGCCAGCAGCTTGGAGCCTAGCTCCCAAGAGACCCAGTACTTC. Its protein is CASSLEPSSQETQYF.

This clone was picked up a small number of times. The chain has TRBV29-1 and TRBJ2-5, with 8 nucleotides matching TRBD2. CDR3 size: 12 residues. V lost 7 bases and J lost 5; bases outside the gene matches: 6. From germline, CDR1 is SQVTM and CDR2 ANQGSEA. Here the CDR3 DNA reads TGCAGCGAAACTAGCGGTGGCGAGACCCAGTACTTC. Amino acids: CSETSGGETQYF.

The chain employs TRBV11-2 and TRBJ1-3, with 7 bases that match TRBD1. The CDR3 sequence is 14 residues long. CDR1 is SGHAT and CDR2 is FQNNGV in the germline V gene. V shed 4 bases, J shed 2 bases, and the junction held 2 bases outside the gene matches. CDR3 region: CASSSTGAGNTIYF. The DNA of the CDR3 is TGTGCCAGCAGCTCCACAGGGGCTGGAAACACCATATATTTT.

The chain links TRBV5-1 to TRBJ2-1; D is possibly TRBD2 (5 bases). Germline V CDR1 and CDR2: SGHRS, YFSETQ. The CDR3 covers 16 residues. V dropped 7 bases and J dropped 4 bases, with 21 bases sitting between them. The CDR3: CASALSPVEDYNEQFF. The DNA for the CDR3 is TGCGCCAGCGCTCTCTCCCCAGTGGAGGATTACAATGAGCAGTTCTTC.

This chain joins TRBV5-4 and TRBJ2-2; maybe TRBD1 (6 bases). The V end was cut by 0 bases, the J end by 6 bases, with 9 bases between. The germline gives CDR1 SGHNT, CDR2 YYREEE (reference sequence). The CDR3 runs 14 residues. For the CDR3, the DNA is TGTGCCAGCAGCTTGGGACAGGCCTCCGGGGAGCTGTTTTTT. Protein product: CASSLGQASGELFF.

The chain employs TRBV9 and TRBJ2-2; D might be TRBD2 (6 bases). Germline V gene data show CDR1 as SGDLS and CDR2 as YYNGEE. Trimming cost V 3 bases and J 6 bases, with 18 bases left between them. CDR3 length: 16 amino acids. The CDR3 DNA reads TGTGCCAGCAGCGGGGAGGCAGGGAGGTTCGCCGGGGAGCTGTTTTTT. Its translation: CASSGEAGRFAGELFF.

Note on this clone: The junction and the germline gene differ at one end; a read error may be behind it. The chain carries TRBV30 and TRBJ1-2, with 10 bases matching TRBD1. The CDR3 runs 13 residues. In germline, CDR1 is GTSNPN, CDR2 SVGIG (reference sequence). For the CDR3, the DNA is TGTGCCGGGAGGCGGGACAGGGGATATGGCTACACCTTC. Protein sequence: CAGRRDRGYGYTF.

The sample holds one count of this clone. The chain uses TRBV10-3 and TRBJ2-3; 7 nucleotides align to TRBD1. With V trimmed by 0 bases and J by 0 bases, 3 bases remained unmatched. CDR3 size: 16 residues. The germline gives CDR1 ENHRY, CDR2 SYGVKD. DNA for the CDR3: TGTGCCATCAGTGAGTCTGGGACAGCTAGCACAGATACGCAGTATTTT. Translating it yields CAISESGTASTDTQYF.

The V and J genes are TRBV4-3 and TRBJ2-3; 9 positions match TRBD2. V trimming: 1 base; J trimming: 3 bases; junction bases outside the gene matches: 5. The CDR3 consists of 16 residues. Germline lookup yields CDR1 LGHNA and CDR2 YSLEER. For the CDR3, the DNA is TGCGCCAGCAGCCAAGCGGGACTAGCCAAGACAGATACGCAGTATTTT. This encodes CASSQAGLAKTDTQYF.

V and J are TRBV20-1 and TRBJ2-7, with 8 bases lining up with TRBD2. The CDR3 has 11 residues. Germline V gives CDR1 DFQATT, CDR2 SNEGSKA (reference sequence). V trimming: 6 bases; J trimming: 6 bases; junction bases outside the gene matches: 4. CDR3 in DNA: TGCAGTGCCGCCCGGGGGGGCGAGCAGTACTTC. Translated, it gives CSAARGGEQYF.

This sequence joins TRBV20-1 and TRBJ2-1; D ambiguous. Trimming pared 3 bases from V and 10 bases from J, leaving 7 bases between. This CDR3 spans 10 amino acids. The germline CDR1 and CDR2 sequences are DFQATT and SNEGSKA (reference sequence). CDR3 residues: CSASSVEQFF. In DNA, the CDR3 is TGCAGTGCTAGCTCTGTAGAGCAGTTCTTC.

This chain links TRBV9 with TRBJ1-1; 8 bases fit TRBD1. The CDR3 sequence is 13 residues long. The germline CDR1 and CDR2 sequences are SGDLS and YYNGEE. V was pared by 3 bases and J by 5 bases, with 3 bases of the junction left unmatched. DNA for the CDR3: TGTGCCAGCAGCGCCCACAGGGGGACTGAAGCTTTCTTT. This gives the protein CASSAHRGTEAFF. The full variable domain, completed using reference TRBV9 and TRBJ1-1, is DSGVTQTPKHLITATGQRVTLRCSPRSGDLSVYWYQQSLDQGLQFLIQYYNGEERAKGNILERFSAQQFPDLHSELNLSSLELGDSALYFCASSAHRGTEAFFGQGTRLTVV.

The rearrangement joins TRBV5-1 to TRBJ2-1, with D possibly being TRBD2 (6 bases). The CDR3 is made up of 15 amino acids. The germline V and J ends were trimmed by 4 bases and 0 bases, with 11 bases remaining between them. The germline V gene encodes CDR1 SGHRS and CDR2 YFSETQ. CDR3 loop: CASSVRTTSYNEQFF. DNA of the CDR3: TGCGCCAGCAGCGTAAGGACTACCTCCTACAATGAGCAGTTCTTC.

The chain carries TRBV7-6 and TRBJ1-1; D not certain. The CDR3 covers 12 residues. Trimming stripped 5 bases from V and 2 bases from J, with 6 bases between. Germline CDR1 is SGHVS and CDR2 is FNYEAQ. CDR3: CASSPYNTEAFF. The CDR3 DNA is TGTGCCAGCAGCCCCTATAACACTGAAGCTTTCTTT. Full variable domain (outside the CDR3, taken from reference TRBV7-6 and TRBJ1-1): GAGVSQSPRYKVTKRGQDVALRCDPISGHVSLYWYRQALGQGPEFLTYFNYEAQQDKSGLPNDRFSAERPEGSISTLTIQRTEQRDSAMYRCASSPYNTEAFFGQGTRLTVV.

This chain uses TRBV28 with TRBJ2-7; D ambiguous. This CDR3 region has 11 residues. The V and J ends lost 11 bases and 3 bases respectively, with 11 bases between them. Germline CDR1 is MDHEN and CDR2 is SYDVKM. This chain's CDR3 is CASSLGYEQYF. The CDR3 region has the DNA TGTGCCTCTAGTTTGGGCTACGAGCAGTACTTC.

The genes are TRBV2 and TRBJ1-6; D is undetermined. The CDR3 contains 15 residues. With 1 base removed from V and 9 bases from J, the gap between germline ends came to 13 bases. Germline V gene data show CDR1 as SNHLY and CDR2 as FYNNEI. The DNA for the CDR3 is TGTGCCAGCAGTGAAGGCCGTTTTGGAGCTTCACCCCTCCACTTT. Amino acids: CASSEGRFGASPLHF.

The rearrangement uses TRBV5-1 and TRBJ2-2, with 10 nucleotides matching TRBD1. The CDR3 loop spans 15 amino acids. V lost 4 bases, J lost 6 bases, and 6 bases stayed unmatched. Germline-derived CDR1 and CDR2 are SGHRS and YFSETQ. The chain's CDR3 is CASSRGQGSPGELFF. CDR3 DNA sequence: TGCGCCAGCAGCCGGGGACAGGGGTCCCCCGGGGAGCTGTTTTTT.

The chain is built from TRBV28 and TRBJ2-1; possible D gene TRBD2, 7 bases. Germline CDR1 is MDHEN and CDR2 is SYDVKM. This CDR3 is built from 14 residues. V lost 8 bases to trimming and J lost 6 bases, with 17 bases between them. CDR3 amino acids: CASAGDIKINEQFF. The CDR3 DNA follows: TGTGCCAGCGCGGGGGACATCAAGATCAATGAGCAGTTCTTC.

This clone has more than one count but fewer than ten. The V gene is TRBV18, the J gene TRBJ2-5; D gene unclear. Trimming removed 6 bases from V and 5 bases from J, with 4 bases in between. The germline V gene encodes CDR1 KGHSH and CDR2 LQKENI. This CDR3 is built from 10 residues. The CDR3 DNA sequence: TGTGCCAGCTCCGGGGAGACCCAGTACTTC. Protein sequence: CASSGETQYF.

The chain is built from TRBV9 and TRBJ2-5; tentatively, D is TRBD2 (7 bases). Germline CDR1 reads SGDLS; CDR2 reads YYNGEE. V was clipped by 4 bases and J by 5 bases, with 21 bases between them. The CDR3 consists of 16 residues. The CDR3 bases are TGTGCCAGCAGCCCCACCGCGGGGGCCGGTTGGGAGACCCAGTACTTC. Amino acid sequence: CASSPTAGAGWETQYF. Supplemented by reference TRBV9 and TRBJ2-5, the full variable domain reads DSGVTQTPKHLITATGQRVTLRCSPRSGDLSVYWYQQSLDQGLQFLIQYYNGEERAKGNILERFSAQQFPDLHSELNLSSLELGDSALYFCASSPTAGAGWETQYFGPGTRLLVL.

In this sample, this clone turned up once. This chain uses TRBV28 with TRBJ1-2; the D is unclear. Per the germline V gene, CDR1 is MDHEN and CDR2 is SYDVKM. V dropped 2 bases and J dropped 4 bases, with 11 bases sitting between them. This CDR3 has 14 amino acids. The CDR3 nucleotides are TGTGCCAGCAGTTTAGGCCATTCCCTCTATGGCTACACCTTC. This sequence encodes CASSLGHSLYGYTF.

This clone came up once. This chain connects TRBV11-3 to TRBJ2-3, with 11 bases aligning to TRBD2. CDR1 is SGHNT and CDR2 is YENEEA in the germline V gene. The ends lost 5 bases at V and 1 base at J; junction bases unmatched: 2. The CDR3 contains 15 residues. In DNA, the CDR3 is TGTGCCAGCAGCCCACTAGCGGGGGGCACAGATACGCAGTATTTT. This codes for CASSPLAGGTDTQYF.

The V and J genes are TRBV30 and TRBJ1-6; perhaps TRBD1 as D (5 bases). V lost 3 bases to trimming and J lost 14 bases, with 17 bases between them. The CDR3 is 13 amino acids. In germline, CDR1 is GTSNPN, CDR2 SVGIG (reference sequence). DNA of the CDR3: TGTGCCTGGAGGACGGGGCAGGCGGGGGCCCTCCACTTT. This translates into CAWRTGQAGALHF.

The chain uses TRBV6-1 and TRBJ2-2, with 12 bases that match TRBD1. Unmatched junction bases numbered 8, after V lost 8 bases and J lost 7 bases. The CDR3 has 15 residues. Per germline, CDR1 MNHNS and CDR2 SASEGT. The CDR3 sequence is CASRPGTGGIGELFF. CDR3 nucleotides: TGTGCCAGCCGACCCGGGACAGGGGGCATCGGGGAGCTGTTTTTT.